A single sample is the source of the 3 T cell receptor beta chains below, sequenced in a study of blood T cell repertoires in COVID-19. The table came from immunoSEQ multiplex PCR; TCRdb's copy has only in-frame clones and leaves some out. The top ten clones hold over 0.75% of a sample with 200,000 to 250,000 clones, 70% to 90% of them seen once. Specimen: PBMCs or T cells enriched from blood (not recorded which). All receptors derive from a middle-aged man who had been exposed to COVID-19.

The rearrangement joins TRBV5-1 to TRBJ2-6; D is unclear. Germline-derived CDR1 and CDR2 are SGHRS and YFSETQ. The CDR3 is 16 residues long. V dropped 1 base and J dropped 1 base, with 9 bases sitting between them. CDR3 nucleotide sequence: TGCGCCAGCAGCTTGTTGGCGACTTCTGGGGCCAACGTCCTGACTTTC. Amino acid sequence: CASSLLATSGANVLTF.

The genes are TRBV6-5 and TRBJ1-1; no clear D. Germline V gene lookup returns CDR1 MNHEY and CDR2 SVGAGI. The germline V and J ends were trimmed by 8 bases and 7 bases, with 17 bases remaining between them. The CDR3 sequence is 13 residues long. CDR3 region: CASSVLRTGEAFF. The CDR3 nucleotides are TGTGCCAGCTCAGTCCTTAGAACGGGTGAAGCTTTCTTT.

The chain is built from TRBV19 and TRBJ1-5; D is uncertain. Between the trimmed V and J ends, which lost 5 bases and 3 bases, there was a span of 17 bases. The CDR3 spans 16 residues. Germline V lookup: CDR1 LNHDA, CDR2 SQIVND (reference sequence). CDR3 in amino acids: CASSGLGDGDNQPQHF. The CDR3 DNA reads TGTGCCAGTAGTGGGTTGGGTGACGGGGACAATCAGCCCCAGCATTTT.